This entry is about one T cell receptor beta chain. Its antigen is currently unknown. Isolation of CD8+ and CD4+ T cells was performed negatively, whereas enrichment of TEMRA cells was done by FACS. These data are taken from a study of CD8 T cells in Susac syndrome. Study-wide findings and caveats: By the study's own acknowledgment, its TCR sequencing and HLA analysis included relatively few individuals.

The V gene end was trimmed by 5 bases and the J gene end by 4 bases; junction bases not matched to a gene: 10. Germline V lookup: CDR1 SGHAT, CDR2 FQDESV (reference sequence). The CDR3 consists of 15 residues. Reverse transcription of about 0.45 to 1 ug RNA was performed with random hexamers. TCR beta CDR3 was amplified by immunoSEQ covering 54 Vbeta and 13 Jbeta. TCRdb re-called the immunoSEQ multiplex PCR reads with MiXCR, one entry per CDR3 protein. The top ten clones hold roughly 0.23% of a sample with under 20,000 distinct CDR3 sequences, 95% of them seen once. The TCR originated in a human donor in good health. The chain is built from TRBV11-1 and TRBJ2-5; TRBD1 matches at 7 bases. Sequenced: CD8+ T cells from PBMCs. This CDR3 reads CASSTGEEGRETQYF. CDR3 coding DNA: TGTGCCAGCAGCACAGGGGAAGAAGGAAGAGAGACCCAGTACTTC.